The 10 T cell receptor beta chains given below trace back to one sample, sequenced in a study of T-cell memory formation after mild COVID-19. TCRdb passed the 5' RACE reads through MiXCR, listing each CDR3 protein once. Here the sample spans about 390,000 distinct CDR3 sequences, under 25% being singletons. Material for sequencing was PBMCs or a T cell subset sorted from them (not recorded which). The receptors were gathered from an adult woman who had mild COVID-19 (a few samples of this study predate the infection). Cell type and time point are not known.

The chain is built from TRBV24-1 and TRBJ2-4; D is possibly TRBD1 (6 bases). The V end was cut by 1 base, the J end by 6 bases, with 12 bases between. Germline V lookup: CDR1 KGHDR, CDR2 SFDVKD. The CDR3 loop spans 15 amino acids. CDR3 protein: CATSDLQGGGNIQYF. CDR3 DNA: TGTGCCACCAGTGATTTACAGGGCGGCGGAAACATTCAGTACTTC.

The sample holds a few counts of this clonotype. The V call is TRBV4-3, the J call TRBJ2-2; 7 positions agree with TRBD2. Unmatched junction bases numbered 6, after V lost 3 bases and J lost 2 bases. CDR1 LGHNA and CDR2 YSLEER come from the germline V gene. The CDR3 consists of 16 residues. The CDR3 here is CASSHPGGSNTGELFF. CDR3 DNA: TGCGCCAGCAGCCACCCGGGGGGTTCCAACACCGGGGAGCTGTTTTTT.

The rearrangement uses TRBV7-9 and TRBJ1-3; D unresolved. Per the germline V gene, CDR1 is SEHNR and CDR2 is FQNEAQ (reference sequence). The CDR3 covers 13 residues. The V and J ends lost 4 bases and 3 bases respectively, with 7 bases between them. CDR3 loop: CASSSRRGNTIYF. CDR3 DNA: TGTGCCAGCAGCTCCCGCCGTGGAAACACCATATATTTT.

This clonotype was recorded a few times. The V and J genes are TRBV25-1 and TRBJ2-6; 7 nucleotides align to TRBD2. The CDR3 runs to 17 residues. Germline CDR1 MGHDK, CDR2 SYGVNS. Unmatched junction bases numbered 4, after V lost 2 bases and J lost 0 bases. In DNA, the CDR3 is TGTGCCAGCAGTGAACGCGGGAGTCCCTCTGGGGCCAACGTCCTGACTTTC. It yields the protein CASSERGSPSGANVLTF.

This clonotype was seen more than once but under ten times. The V call is TRBV20-1, the J call TRBJ2-5; D is tentatively TRBD1 or TRBD2 (5 bases each). Germline V lookup: CDR1 DFQATT, CDR2 SNEGSKA (reference sequence). V was pared by 6 bases and J by 4 bases, with 24 bases between. The CDR3 is 16 amino acids. The CDR3 sequence is CSAPASVGIGGETQYF. CDR3 nucleotides: TGCAGTGCCCCCGCGTCGGTGGGCATTGGGGGAGAGACCCAGTACTTC.

The chain combines TRBV6-1 with TRBJ1-6, with TRBD1 matching 7 bases. The V gene end was trimmed by 5 bases and the J gene end by 3 bases; junction bases not matched to a gene: 1. Per germline, CDR1 MNHNS and CDR2 SASEGT. There are 14 residues in the CDR3. CDR3 nucleotides: TGTGCCAGCAGTCAGGGGGTCTATAATTCACCCCTCCACTTT. Its translation is CASSQGVYNSPLHF.

This clonotype was counted only a few times. V gene TRBV6-6 combines with J gene TRBJ2-1; 9 bases are shared with TRBD1. This CDR3 region has 14 residues. Germline lookup yields CDR1 MNHNY and CDR2 SVGAGI (reference sequence). The V segment lost 9 bases and the J segment 8 bases; nucleotides outside the gene matches: 11. The CDR3 sequence: CASKDRGPFDEQFF. For the CDR3, the DNA is TGTGCCAGTAAGGACAGGGGTCCGTTTGATGAGCAGTTCTTC.

This clonotype was seen a few times. V gene TRBV18 combines with J gene TRBJ2-5; D is tentatively TRBD1 or TRBD2 (5 bases each). The germline gives CDR1 KGHSH, CDR2 LQKENI. V was clipped by 4 bases and J by 5 bases, with 14 bases between them. The CDR3 sequence is 14 residues long. CDR3 nucleotide sequence: TGTGCCAGCTCACAGGCCTCCGAGGGGGAGACCCAGTACTTC. Translation gives CASSQASEGETQYF.

This rearrangement joins TRBV6-2 or TRBV6-3 to TRBJ2-7; no reliable D call. Trimming removed 4 bases from V and 2 bases from J, with 12 bases in between. The CDR3 length is 14 residues. Germline-derived CDR1 and CDR2 are MNHEY and SVGEGT. The CDR3: CASSLLGWAYEQYF. CDR3 bases: TGTGCCAGCAGTTTGTTGGGCTGGGCCTACGAGCAGTACTTC.

This clonotype was picked up a small number of times. The chain is built from TRBV6-2 or TRBV6-3 and TRBJ2-5; no definite D call. Trimming pared 7 bases from V and 4 bases from J, leaving 16 bases between. There are 14 residues in the CDR3. Germline CDR1 and CDR2: MNHEY and SVGEGT. The CDR3: CASTELLPGETQYF. DNA for the CDR3: TGTGCCAGCACCGAACTCCTTCCCGGAGAGACCCAGTACTTC.